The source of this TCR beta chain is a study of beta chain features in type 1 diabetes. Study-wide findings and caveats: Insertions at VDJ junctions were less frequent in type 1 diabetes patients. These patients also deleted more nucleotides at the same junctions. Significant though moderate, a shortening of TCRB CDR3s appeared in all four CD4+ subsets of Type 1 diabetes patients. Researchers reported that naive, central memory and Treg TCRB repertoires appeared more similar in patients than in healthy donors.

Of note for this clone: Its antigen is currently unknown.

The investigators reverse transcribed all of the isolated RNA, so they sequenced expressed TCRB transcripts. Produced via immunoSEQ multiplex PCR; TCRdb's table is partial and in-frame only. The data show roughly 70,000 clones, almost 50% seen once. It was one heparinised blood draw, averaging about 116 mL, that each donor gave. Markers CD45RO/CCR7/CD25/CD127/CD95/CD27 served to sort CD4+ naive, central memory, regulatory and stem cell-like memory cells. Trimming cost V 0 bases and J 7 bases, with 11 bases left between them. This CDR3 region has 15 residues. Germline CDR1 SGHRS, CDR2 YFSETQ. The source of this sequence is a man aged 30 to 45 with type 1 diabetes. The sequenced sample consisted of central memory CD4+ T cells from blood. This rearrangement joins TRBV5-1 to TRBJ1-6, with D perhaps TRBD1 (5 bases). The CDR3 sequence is CASSLAGQENSPLHF. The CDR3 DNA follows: TGCGCCAGCAGCTTGGCAGGACAAGAAAATTCACCCCTCCACTTT.